One T cell receptor (beta chain) is described in this entry. What it binds is unknown. These data belong to a study of long-term antiretroviral therapy in people with HIV. With survey level as its setting, the immunoSEQ assay was v3.0. Using immunoSEQ multiplex PCR, the repertoire was profiled, and TCRdb retains in-frame clones only, with some absent. The sample holds 30,000 to 40,000 clones, 87% seen once. Study-level points and caveats: Absence of data on ART adherence, viral resistance or therapy changes was noted. After ART, diversity increased yet remained lower than transplant donor controls.

The CDR3 runs to 12 residues. Trimming left V 5 bases short and J 5 bases short, with 9 bases between. In germline, CDR1 is SGHTA, CDR2 FQGNSA. Sampling of each donor yielded at least one pre-ART PBMC sample and at least two post-ART PBMC samples. The chain has TRBV7-2 and TRBJ2-5, with no clear D. The source is a man aged 18 to 30 with HIV. The sample in question was unsorted PBMCs, obtained 1.1 years after starting antiretroviral therapy. CDR3 coding DNA: TGTGCCAGCAGCCCCGGATGGGAGACCCAGTACTTC. Translating it yields CASSPGWETQYF.